This T cell receptor (beta chain) originates from a study of spatial heterogeneity in lung cancer. Across the whole study: Taken at a median of approximately 2 years after resection, follow-up PBMC samples underwent sequencing when available. Consistently, beta-chain sequences turned up in larger numbers than alpha-chain sequences did.

Carried by each TCR cDNA molecule was a unique molecular identifier. TCRdb independently ran MiXCR on the 5' RACE reads; one entry per CDR3 protein. The sample shows about 120,000 distinct CDR3 sequences, 9% to 15% of them seen only once. Time point meaning: blood at routine non-recurrence follow-up after resection. Whole RNA, which was extracted from tumor, nontumor lung tissue or frozen PBMC, was sequenced without any cell sorting. General study points: Ubiquitous expanded tumor TCRs were observed in blood more at resection than follow-up.

This clonotype has more than one count but fewer than ten. Its antigen is as yet unknown. Sequences were derived from PBMCs, sampled at follow-up. This clonotype originated in a male donor with early-stage non-small cell lung cancer.

This chain's CDR3 is CASSPTGGSIEQYF. Here the CDR3 DNA reads TGCGCCAGCAGCCCGACAGGGGGATCAATCGAGCAGTACTTC. The chain joins TRBV5-1 to TRBJ2-7; 9 bases line up with TRBD1. Germline V gene data show CDR1 as SGHRS and CDR2 as YFSETQ. The CDR3 spans 14 residues. J was trimmed by 6 bases and V by 4 bases; bases with no gene match: 8.